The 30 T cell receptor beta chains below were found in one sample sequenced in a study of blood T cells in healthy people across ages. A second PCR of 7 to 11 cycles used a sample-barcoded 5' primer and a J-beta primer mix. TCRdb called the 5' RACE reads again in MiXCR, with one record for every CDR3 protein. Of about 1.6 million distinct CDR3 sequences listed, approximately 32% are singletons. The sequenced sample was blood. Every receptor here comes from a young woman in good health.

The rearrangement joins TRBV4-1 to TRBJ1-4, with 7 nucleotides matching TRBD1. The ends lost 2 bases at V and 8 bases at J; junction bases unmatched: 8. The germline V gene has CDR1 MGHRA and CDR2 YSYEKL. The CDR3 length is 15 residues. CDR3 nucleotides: TGCGCCAGCAGCCAATTTTTGCAGGGGGAAGAAAAACTGTTTTTT. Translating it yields CASSQFLQGEEKLFF.

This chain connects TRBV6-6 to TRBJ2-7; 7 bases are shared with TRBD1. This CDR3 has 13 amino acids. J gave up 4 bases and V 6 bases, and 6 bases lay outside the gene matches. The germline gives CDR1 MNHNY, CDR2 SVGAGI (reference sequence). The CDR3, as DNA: TGTGCCAGCAGGATCGGGACAGCTTACGAGCAGTACTTC. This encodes CASRIGTAYEQYF.

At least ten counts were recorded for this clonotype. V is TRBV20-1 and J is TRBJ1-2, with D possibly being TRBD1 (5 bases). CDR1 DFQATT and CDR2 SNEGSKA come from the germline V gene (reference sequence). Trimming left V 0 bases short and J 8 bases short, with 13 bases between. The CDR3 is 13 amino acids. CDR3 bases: TGCAGTGCTAGAGAGCCGGGGGTTGGAGGCTACACCTTC. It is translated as CSAREPGVGGYTF.

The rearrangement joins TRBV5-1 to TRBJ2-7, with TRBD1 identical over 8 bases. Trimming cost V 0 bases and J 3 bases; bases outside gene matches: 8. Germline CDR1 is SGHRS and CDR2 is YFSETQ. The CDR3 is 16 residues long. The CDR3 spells CASSLEGAGGFYEQYF. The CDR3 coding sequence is TGCGCCAGCAGCTTGGAAGGGGCAGGGGGCTTCTACGAGCAGTACTTC.

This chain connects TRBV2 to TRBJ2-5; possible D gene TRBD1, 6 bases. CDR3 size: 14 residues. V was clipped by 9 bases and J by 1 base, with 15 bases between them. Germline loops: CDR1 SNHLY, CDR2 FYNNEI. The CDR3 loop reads CASTIQGIQETQYF. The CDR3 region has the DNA TGTGCCAGTACGATACAGGGTATCCAAGAGACCCAGTACTTC.

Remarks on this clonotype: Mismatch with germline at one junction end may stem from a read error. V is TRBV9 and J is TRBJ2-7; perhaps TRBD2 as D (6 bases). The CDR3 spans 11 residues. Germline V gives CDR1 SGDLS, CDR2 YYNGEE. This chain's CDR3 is CVSGSAGEQYF. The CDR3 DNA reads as TGTGTCAGCGGCTCCGCGGGGGAGCAGTACTTC. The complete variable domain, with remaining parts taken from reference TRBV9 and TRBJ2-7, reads DSGVTQTPKHLITATGQRVTLRCSPRSGDLSVYWYQQSLDQGLQFLIQYYNGEERAKGNILERFSAQQFPDLHSELNLSSLELGDSALYFCVSGSAGEQYFGPGTRLTVT.

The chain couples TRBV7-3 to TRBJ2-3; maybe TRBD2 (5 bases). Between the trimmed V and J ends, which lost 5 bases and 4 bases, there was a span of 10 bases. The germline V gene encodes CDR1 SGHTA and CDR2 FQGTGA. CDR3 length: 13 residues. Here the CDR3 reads CASSPFGADTQYF. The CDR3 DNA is TGTGCCAGCAGCCCCTTCGGGGCAGATACGCAGTATTTT.

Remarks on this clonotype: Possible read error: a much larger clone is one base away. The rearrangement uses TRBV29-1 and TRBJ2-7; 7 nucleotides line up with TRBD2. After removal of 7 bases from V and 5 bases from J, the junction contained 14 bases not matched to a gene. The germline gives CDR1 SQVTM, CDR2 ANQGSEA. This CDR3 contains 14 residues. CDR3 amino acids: CSAGRGRGENEQYF. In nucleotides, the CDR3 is TGCAGCGCTGGGAGGGGCCGGGGCGAAAACGAGCAGTACTTC.

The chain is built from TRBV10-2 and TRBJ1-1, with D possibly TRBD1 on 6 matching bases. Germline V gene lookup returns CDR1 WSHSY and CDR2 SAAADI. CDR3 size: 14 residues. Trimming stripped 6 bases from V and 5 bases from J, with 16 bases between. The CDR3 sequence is CASREETGLTEAFF. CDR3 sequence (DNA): TGCGCCAGCAGGGAGGAGACAGGTCTAACTGAAGCTTTCTTT.

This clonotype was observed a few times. Here the CDR3 DNA reads TGTGCCAGCAGCCAAGATTGGGGTCGGGGGTCTTTTAGGGAGCAGTTCTTC. This encodes CASSQDWGRGSFREQFF. J is TRBJ2-1 and V is TRBV3-1; tentative D call: TRBD2 (6 bases). Trimming cost V 0 bases and J 10 bases, with 22 bases left between them. This CDR3 region has 17 residues. From germline, CDR1 is LGHDT and CDR2 YNNKEL (reference sequence).

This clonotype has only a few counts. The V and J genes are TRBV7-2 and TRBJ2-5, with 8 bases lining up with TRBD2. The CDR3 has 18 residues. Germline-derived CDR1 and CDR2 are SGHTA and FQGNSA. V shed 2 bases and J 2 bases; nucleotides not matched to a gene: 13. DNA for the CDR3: TGTGCCAGCAGCTTACGAGCGGGAGAGCCTTATAGGCAAGAGACCCAGTACTTC. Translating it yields CASSLRAGEPYRQETQYF. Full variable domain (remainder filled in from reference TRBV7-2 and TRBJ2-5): GAGVSQSPSNKVTEKGKDVELRCDPISGHTALYWYRQSLGQGLEFLIYFQGNSAPDKSGLPSDRFSAERTGGSVSTLTIQRTQQEDSAVYLCASSLRAGEPYRQETQYFGPGTRLLVL.

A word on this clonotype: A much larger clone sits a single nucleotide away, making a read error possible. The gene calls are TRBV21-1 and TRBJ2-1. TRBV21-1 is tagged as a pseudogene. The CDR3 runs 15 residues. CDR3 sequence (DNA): TGTGCCTGCAGCAAAGGTTGCAGACCCTACAATGAGCAGTTCTTC. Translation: CACSKGCRPYNEQFF.

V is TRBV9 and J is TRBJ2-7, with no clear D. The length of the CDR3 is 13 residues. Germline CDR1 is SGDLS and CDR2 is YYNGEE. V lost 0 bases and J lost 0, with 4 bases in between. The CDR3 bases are TGTGCCAGCAGCGTAGACCCCTCCTACGAGCAGTACTTC. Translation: CASSVDPSYEQYF. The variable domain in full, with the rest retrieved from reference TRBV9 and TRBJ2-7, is DSGVTQTPKHLITATGQRVTLRCSPRSGDLSVYWYQQSLDQGLQFLIQYYNGEERAKGNILERFSAQQFPDLHSELNLSSLELGDSALYFCASSVDPSYEQYFGPGTRLTVT.

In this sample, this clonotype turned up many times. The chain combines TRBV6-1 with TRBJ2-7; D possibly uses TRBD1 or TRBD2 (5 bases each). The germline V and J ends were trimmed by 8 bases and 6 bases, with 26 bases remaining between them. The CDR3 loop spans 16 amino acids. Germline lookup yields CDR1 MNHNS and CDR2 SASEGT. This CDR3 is CASRLDPGTPGSEQYF. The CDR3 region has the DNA TGTGCCAGCCGCCTAGACCCGGGAACCCCAGGGAGCGAGCAGTACTTC.

The DNA for the CDR3 is TGCGCCAGCAGCGACAAGGACGGTACGTCCTACGAGCAGTACTTC. Its translation: CASSDKDGTSYEQYF. The V gene is TRBV5-1, the J gene TRBJ2-7; D not certain. The CDR3 is made up of 15 amino acids. Germline CDR1 reads SGHRS; CDR2 reads YFSETQ. The germline V and J ends were trimmed by 4 bases and 1 base, with 15 bases remaining between them.

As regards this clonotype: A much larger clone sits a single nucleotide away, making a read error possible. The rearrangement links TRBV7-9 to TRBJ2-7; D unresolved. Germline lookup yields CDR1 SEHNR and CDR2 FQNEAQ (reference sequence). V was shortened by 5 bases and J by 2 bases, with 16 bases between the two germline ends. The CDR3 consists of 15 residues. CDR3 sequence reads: CASSPVDARTYEQYF. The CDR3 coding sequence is TGTGCCAGCAGCCCCGTGGACGCACGCACCTACGAGCAGTACTTC.

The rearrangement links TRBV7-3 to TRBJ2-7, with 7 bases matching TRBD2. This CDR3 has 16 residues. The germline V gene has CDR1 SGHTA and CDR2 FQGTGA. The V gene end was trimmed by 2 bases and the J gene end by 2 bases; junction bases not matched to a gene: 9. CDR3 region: CASSLSGGVPAYEQYF. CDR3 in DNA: TGTGCCAGCAGCTTATCGGGGGGAGTCCCAGCCTACGAGCAGTACTTC.

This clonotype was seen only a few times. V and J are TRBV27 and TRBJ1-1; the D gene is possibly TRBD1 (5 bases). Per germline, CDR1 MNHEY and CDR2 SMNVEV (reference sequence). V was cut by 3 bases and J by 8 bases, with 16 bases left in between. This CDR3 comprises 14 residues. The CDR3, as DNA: TGTGCCAGCAGTTTGATGAAAGGGACGGCCGAAGCTTTCTTT. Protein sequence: CASSLMKGTAEAFF.

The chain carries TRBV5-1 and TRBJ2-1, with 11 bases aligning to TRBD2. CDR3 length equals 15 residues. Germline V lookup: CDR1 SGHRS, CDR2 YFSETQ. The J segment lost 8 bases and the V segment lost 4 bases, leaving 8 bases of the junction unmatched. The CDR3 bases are TGCGCCAGCAGCGGAACTAGCGGGAGTGTCTATGAGCAGTTCTTC. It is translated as CASSGTSGSVYEQFF.

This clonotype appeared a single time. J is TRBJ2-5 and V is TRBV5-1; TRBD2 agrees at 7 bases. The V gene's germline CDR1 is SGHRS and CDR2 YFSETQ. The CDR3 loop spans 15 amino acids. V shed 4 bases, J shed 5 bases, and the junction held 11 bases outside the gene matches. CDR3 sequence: CASSPPVGGMETQYF. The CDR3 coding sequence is TGCGCCAGCAGCCCTCCGGTGGGGGGGATGGAGACCCAGTACTTC.

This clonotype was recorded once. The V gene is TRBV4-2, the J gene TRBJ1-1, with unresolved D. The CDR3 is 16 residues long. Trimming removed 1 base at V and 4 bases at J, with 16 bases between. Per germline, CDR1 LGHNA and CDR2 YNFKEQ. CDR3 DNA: TGTGCCAGCAGCCAAGCCCCCCTCGGGAGGGTCACTGAAGCTTTCTTT. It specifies CASSQAPLGRVTEAFF.

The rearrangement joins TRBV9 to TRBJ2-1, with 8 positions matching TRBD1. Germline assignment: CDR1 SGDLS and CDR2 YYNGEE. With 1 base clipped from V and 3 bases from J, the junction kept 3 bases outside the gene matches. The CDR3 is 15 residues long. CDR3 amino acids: CASSVSGQGYNEQFF. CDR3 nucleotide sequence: TGTGCCAGCAGCGTAAGTGGACAGGGCTACAATGAGCAGTTCTTC.

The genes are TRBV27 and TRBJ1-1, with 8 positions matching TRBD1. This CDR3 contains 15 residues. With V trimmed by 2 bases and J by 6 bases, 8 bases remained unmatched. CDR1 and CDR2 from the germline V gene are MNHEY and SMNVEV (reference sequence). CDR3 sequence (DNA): TGTGCCAGCAGTTTAGGCGACAGGGGCATGTCTGAAGCTTTCTTT. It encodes CASSLGDRGMSEAFF.

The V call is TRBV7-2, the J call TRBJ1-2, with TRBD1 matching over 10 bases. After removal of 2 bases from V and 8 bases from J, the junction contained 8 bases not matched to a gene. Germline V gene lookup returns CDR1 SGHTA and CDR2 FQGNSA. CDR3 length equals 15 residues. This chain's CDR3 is CASSLSRQGANGYTF. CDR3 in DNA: TGTGCCAGCAGCTTATCCCGACAGGGGGCGAACGGCTACACCTTC.

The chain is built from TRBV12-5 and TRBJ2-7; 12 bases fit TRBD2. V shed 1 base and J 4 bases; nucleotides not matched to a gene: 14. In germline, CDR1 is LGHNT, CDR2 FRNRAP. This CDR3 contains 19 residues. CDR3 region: CASGLDPSGRASRGYEQYF. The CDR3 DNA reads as TGTGCTAGTGGTTTGGACCCTAGCGGGAGGGCCTCCCGTGGGTACGAGCAGTACTTC.

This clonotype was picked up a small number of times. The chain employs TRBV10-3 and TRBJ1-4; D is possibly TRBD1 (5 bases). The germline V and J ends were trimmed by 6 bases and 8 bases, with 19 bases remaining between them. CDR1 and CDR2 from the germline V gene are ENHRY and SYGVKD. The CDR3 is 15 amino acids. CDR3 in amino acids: CAISTGTAVGEKLFF. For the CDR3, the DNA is TGTGCCATCAGCACCGGGACCGCCGTAGGGGAAAAACTGTTTTTT.

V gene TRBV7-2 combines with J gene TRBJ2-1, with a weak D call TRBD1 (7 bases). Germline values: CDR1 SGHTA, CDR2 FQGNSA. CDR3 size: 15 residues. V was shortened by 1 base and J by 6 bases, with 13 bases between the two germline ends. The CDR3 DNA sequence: TGTGCCAGCAGCTTAGGACAGGGAGGACGCAATGAGCAGTTCTTC. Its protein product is CASSLGQGGRNEQFF.

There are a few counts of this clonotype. CDR3 amino acids: CSAKGQHPDTQYF. The CDR3 DNA is TGCAGTGCTAAGGGACAGCATCCAGATACGCAGTATTTT. V usage is TRBV20-1 and J usage is TRBJ2-3; 7 positions agree with TRBD1. Germline trimming cut 4 bases from V and 4 bases from J; bases unmatched to any gene: 5. This CDR3 has 13 residues. The germline gives CDR1 DFQATT, CDR2 SNEGSKA (reference sequence).

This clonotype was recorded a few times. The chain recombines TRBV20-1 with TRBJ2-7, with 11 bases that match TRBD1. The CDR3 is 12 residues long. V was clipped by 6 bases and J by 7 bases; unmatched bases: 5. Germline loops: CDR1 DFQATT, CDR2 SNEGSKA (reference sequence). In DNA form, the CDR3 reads TGCAGTGCCGGACAGGGGGCGGGGGAGCAGTACTTC. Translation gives CSAGQGAGEQYF.

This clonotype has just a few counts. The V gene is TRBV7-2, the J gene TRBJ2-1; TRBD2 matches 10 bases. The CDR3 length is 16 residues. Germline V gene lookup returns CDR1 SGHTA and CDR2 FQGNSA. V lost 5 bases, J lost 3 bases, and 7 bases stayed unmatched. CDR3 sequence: CASSASAGGNYNEQFF. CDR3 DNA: TGTGCCAGCAGCGCTTCAGCGGGGGGGAACTACAATGAGCAGTTCTTC.